This is a list of T cell receptor beta chains from one sample in a study of T-cell memory formation after mild COVID-19. MiXCR, applied by TCRdb to the 5' RACE reads, yields one record per CDR3 protein. The data show around 130,000 distinct CDR3 sequences, around a sixth seen once. Sequenced material: PBMCs or a T cell subset sorted from them (not recorded which). These receptors all stem from an adult woman who had mild COVID-19 (a few samples of this study predate the infection). Cell type and time point are not known. Both conserved end residues are part of each CDR3. D genes are given only for firm matches. A row's size may be missing; if present it is once, few, many or a size class.

TRBV12-3/TRBV12-4	.	TRBJ2-3	14	once	TGTGCCAGCACCATATCTCATAACACAGATACGCAGTATTTT	CASTISHNTDTQYF
TRBV20-1	.	TRBJ2-2	14	.	TGCAGTGCTAGGAACCTACGTAACACCGGGGAGCTGTTTTTT	CSARNLRNTGELFF
TRBV4-3	TRBD2	TRBJ2-1	18	.	TGCGCCAGCAGCCAATCGGGCCCAACTAGCGGGAGATTCTATGAGCAGTTCTTC	CASSQSGPTSGRFYEQFF
TRBV13	TRBD2	TRBJ2-7	15	few	TGTGCCAGCAGCTCCCTCTCTAGCGGGAGTAACGAGCAGTACTTC	CASSSLSSGSNEQYF
TRBV11-2	.	TRBJ2-2	14	.	TGTGCCAGCAGCCTCCATTCGGGGGCCGGGGAGCTGTTTTTT	CASSLHSGAGELFF
TRBV6-2/TRBV6-3	.	TRBJ2-1	16	.	TGTGCCAGCAGTTCCGGACGTCGACTCTCCTACAATGAGCAGTTCTTC	CASSSGRRLSYNEQFF
TRBV5-1	.	TRBJ2-1	14	few	TGCGCCAGCAGCTTGTGGACTTTCGATCCAGAGCAGTTCTTC	CASSLWTFDPEQFF
TRBV4-1	.	TRBJ2-7	14	few	TGCGCCAGCAGCCATGCCTTGAGCTCCTACGAGCAGTACTTC	CASSHALSSYEQYF
TRBV11-1	.	TRBJ2-5	12	few	TGTGCCAGCAGCCAGCGGGAAGAGACCCAGTACTTC	CASSQREETQYF
TRBV7-8	TRBD2	TRBJ2-3	15	.	TGTGCCAGCAGCCTGAAGCGGGGGTTCACAGATACGCAGTATTTT	CASSLKRGFTDTQYF
TRBV20-1	.	TRBJ2-2	15	.	TGCAGTGCTAGGGGTGGCTACCTGAACACCGGGGAGCTGTTTTTT	CSARGGYLNTGELFF
TRBV20-1	.	TRBJ2-7	15	few	TGCAGTGCGTCCCCCGGGGCCGGAGGAACCTACGAGCAGTACTTC	CSASPGAGGTYEQYF
TRBV20-1	.	TRBJ2-5	11	few	TGCAGTGCTCGAACGGGGGAGACCCAGTACTTC	CSARTGETQYF
TRBV20-1	TRBD2	TRBJ2-5	14	few	TGCAGTGCGCTCCGGGACTACTCCCAAGAGACCCAGTACTTC	CSALRDYSQETQYF
TRBV5-1	.	TRBJ2-5	14	.	TGCGCCAGCAGCTTGGGAAGGATTGGGGAGACCCAGTACTTC	CASSLGRIGETQYF
TRBV20-1	TRBD1	TRBJ1-1	12	few	TGCAGTGCTAGACAGGGGGACACTGAAGCTTTCTTT	CSARQGDTEAFF
TRBV7-8	TRBD1	TRBJ1-1	16	.	TGTGCCAGCAGCTTTCGTCCAGGGGGCGGGAACACTGAAGCTTTCTTT	CASSFRPGGGNTEAFF
TRBV4-2	.	TRBJ2-7	16	few	TGTGCCAGCAGCCAAGTTGGGGGAAGTCTGGGCTACGAGCAGTACTTC	CASSQVGGSLGYEQYF
TRBV4-1	.	TRBJ2-4	17	few	TGCGCCAGCAGCCAAGATAGCGTGGGGAAAACCAAAAACATTCAGTACTTC	CASSQDSVGKTKNIQYF
TRBV20-1	.	TRBJ1-3	15	.	TGCAGTGCTCAGGGCAGGTCGTCCTCTGGAAACACCATATATTTT	CSAQGRSSSGNTIYF
TRBV12-5	.	TRBJ2-5	13	.	TGTGCTAGTGCCATGGGGTGGGAAGAGACCCAGTACTTC	CASAMGWEETQYF
TRBV7-9	TRBD1	TRBJ2-7	16	.	TGTGCCAGCAGCTTCAACCGGAGGGGACAGGGCTACGAGCAGTACTTC	CASSFNRRGQGYEQYF
TRBV11-2	.	TRBJ2-7	14	.	TGTGCCAGCAGCTTAGGGCAAACGGGCTACGAGCAGTACTTC	CASSLGQTGYEQYF
TRBV29-1	.	TRBJ2-5	14	.	TGCAGCGTAGGATCCGGGACGCGCCAAGAGACCCAGTACTTC	CSVGSGTRQETQYF
TRBV29-1	TRBD1	TRBJ1-1	14	.	TGCAGCGTTCGGAGGACAGGTGGGAACACTGAAGCTTTCTTT	CSVRRTGGNTEAFF
TRBV4-1	.	TRBJ1-2	13	.	TGCGCCAGCAGCCCCCCAGGGGAATATGGCTACACCTTC	CASSPPGEYGYTF
TRBV20-1	TRBD2	TRBJ2-7	14	.	TGCAGTGCTAGACCCGGACTAGCGGGAGGGTGGCAGTACTTC	CSARPGLAGGWQYF
TRBV15	.	TRBJ2-3	15	many	TGTGCCACCAGCGGACCGGGACCAGAAACAGATACGCAGTATTTT	CATSGPGPETDTQYF
TRBV27	TRBD1	TRBJ2-3	15	.	TGTGCCAGCAGTACCGACAGGGCTAGCACAGATACGCAGTATTTT	CASSTDRASTDTQYF
TRBV5-1	.	TRBJ1-1	14	few	TGTGCCAGCAGCCTTGGGACGGGGAACACTGAAGCTTTCTTT	CASSLGTGNTEAFF
TRBV7-8	TRBD2	TRBJ2-1	19	few	TGTGCCAGCAGCTCTGGACTAGCGGGAGGGCCTCCCAAGCCTGGGGAGCAGTTCTTC	CASSSGLAGGPPKPGEQFF
TRBV12-3/TRBV12-4	.	TRBJ2-1	16	few	TGTGCCAGCAGTTTAGAGTTTGATTCCAGGAGCCCTGAGCAGTTCTTC	CASSLEFDSRSPEQFF
TRBV7-2	TRBD1	TRBJ2-7	17	.	TGTGCCAGCAGCTTTAGACCGGGACAGGGGCTCTTCTACGAGCAGTACTTC	CASSFRPGQGLFYEQYF
TRBV6-1	TRBD2	TRBJ2-7	16	few	TGTGCCAGCAGTGTGGCTCGGATAGCGGGAGACTACGAGCAGTACTTC	CASSVARIAGDYEQYF
TRBV2	.	TRBJ2-3	16	.	TGTGCCAGCAGTGAAGGAGTGGTCTTCCCCTGGGATACGCAGTATTTT	CASSEGVVFPWDTQYF
TRBV5-1	.	TRBJ2-7	14	.	TGCGCCAGCAGCTTCGACAGTCCCTACGAAGAGCAGTACTTC	CASSFDSPYEEQYF
TRBV4-3	TRBD2	TRBJ2-3	17	few	TGCGCCAGCAGCCAAGGTAGCGGGAGGGTAAACACAGATACGCAGTATTTT	CASSQGSGRVNTDTQYF
TRBV19	TRBD1	TRBJ2-7	14	few	TGTGCCAGTAGTCGGACAGGGGGGTCCTACGAGCAGTACTTC	CASSRTGGSYEQYF
TRBV5-1	.	TRBJ1-2	14	few	TGCGCCAGCAGCTTGGTTAGTACGACCTATGGCTACACCTTC	CASSLVSTTYGYTF
TRBV6-1	TRBD1	TRBJ1-2	15	few	TGTGCCAGCAGACTGGACAGGGGGCAAGTGGATGGCTACACCTTC	CASRLDRGQVDGYTF
TRBV15	.	TRBJ2-4	16	.	TGTGCCACCAGCAGGGACCCTGGGGTGGTCAAAAACATTCAGTACTTC	CATSRDPGVVKNIQYF
TRBV5-1	.	TRBJ2-2	12	.	TGCGCCAGCAGCTTGGGTCCCCGGGAGCTGTTTTTT	CASSLGPRELFF
TRBV7-6	.	TRBJ2-5	15	.	TGTGCCAGCAGCTTGGTACAGGGTCCATCGGAGACCCAGTACTTC	CASSLVQGPSETQYF
TRBV5-1	TRBD2	TRBJ2-5	21	.	TGCGCCAGCAGCTTGGTGGCGGGACTAGCGGGGATTGCCTGGTACCAAGAGACCCAGTACTTC	CASSLVAGLAGIAWYQETQYF
TRBV5-1	.	TRBJ1-2	13	.	TGCGCCAGCAGCTTGGAAGGGTCGGGAGGCTACACCTTC	CASSLEGSGGYTF
TRBV7-3	.	TRBJ2-1	14	.	TGTGCCAGCAGCCCCTCCCCGGGGGTGGGTGAGCAGTTCTTC	CASSPSPGVGEQFF
TRBV18	.	TRBJ2-7	13	.	TGTGCCAGCTCACCAATTTCAGGCGGCGAGCAGTACTTC	CASSPISGGEQYF
TRBV7-3	TRBD1	TRBJ1-2	12	few	TGTGCCAGCAGCGTCGGGACAGGTGGCTACACCTTC	CASSVGTGGYTF
TRBV7-9	.	TRBJ1-4	12	few	TGTGCCAGCAGCTCCCTTAATGAAAAACTGTTTTTT	CASSSLNEKLFF
TRBV14	TRBD2	TRBJ2-3	17	.	TGTGCCAGCAGTCGAGGACTAGCGGGCCGGCGCACAGATACGCAGTATTTT	CASSRGLAGRRTDTQYF
TRBV5-1	TRBD1	TRBJ2-7	17	.	TGCGCCAGCAGTTCCGGGACAGGGGTAATTACGTCCTACGAGCAGTACTTC	CASSSGTGVITSYEQYF
TRBV4-3	TRBD2	TRBJ2-1	15	.	TGCGCCAGCAGCCAAGCTAGCGGGGCCCTCAATGAGCAGTTCTTC	CASSQASGALNEQFF
TRBV5-1	TRBD1	TRBJ1-6	14	many	TGCGCCAGCAGAAGGGGACAGGATAATTCACCCCTCCACTTT	CASRRGQDNSPLHF
TRBV29-1	.	TRBJ2-1	11	many	TGCAGCGTTGTGGACGTCAATGAGCAGTTCTTC	CSVVDVNEQFF
TRBV4-1	TRBD2	TRBJ2-3	18	.	TGCGCCTCGAGCCCGGGACTAGCGGGGGCCCCGATCACAGATACGCAGTATTTT	CASSPGLAGAPITDTQYF
TRBV24-1	TRBD1	TRBJ1-2	16	.	TGTGCCACCAGCAATCCCCGGGACAGGAAGAACTATGGCTACACCTTC	CATSNPRDRKNYGYTF
TRBV6-6	TRBD1	TRBJ1-1	14	few	TGTGCCAGCAGTTACTCGACAGGGGGCACTGAAGCTTTCTTT	CASSYSTGGTEAFF
TRBV11-2	.	TRBJ2-2	12	.	TGTGCCAGCAGCCTGCGACCCGGGGAGCTGTTTTTT	CASSLRPGELFF